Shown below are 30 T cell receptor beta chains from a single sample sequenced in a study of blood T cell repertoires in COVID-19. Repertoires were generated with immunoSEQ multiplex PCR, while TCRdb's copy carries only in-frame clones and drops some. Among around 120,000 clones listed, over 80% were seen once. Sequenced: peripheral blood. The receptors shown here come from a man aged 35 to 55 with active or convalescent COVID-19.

The CDR3 region has the DNA TGTGCCAGCAGGACTGCCGGGACAGGGTTCAATGAGCAGTTCTTC. Encoded protein: CASRTAGTGFNEQFF. The chain carries TRBV6-5 and TRBJ2-1, with 9 positions matching TRBD1. Trimming at V came to 6 bases and at J to 6 bases, leaving 9 bases not matched to a gene. Per germline, CDR1 MNHEY and CDR2 SVGAGI. The CDR3 is made up of 15 amino acids.

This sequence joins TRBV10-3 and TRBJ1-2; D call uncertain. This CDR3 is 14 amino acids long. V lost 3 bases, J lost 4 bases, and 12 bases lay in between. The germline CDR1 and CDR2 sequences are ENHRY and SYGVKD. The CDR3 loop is CAISDSGRSYGYTF. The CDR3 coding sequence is TGTGCCATCAGTGATTCCGGCAGGTCCTATGGCTACACCTTC.

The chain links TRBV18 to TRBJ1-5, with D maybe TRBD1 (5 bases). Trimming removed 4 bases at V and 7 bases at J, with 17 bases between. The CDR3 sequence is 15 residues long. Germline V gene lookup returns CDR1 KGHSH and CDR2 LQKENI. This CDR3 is CASSLYQGTDQPQHF. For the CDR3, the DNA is TGTGCCAGCTCACTCTACCAGGGAACCGACCAGCCCCAGCATTTT.

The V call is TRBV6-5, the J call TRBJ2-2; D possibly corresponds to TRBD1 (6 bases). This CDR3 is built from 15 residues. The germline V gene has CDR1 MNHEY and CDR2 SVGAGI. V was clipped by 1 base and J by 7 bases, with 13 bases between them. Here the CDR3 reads CASSYYPGAGGELFF. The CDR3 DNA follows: TGTGCCAGCAGTTACTACCCAGGGGCGGGCGGGGAGCTGTTTTTT.

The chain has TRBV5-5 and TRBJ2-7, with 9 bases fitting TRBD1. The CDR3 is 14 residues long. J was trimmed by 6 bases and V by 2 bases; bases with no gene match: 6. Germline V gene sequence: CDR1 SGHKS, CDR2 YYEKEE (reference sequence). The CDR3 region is CASSFMTGGGEQYF. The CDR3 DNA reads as TGTGCCAGCAGCTTTATGACAGGGGGAGGCGAGCAGTACTTC.

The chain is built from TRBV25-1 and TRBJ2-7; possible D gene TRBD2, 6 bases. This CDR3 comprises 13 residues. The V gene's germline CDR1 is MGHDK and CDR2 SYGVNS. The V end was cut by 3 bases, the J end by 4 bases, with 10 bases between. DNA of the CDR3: TGTGCCAGCAGTGAGGGGGGATTATACGAGCAGTACTTC. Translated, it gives CASSEGGLYEQYF.

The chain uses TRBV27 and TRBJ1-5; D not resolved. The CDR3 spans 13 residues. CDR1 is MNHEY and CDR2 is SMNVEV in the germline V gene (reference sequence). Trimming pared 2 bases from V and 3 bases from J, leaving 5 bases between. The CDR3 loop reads CASSLRVNQPQHF. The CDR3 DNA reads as TGTGCCAGCAGTTTACGGGTCAATCAGCCCCAGCATTTT.

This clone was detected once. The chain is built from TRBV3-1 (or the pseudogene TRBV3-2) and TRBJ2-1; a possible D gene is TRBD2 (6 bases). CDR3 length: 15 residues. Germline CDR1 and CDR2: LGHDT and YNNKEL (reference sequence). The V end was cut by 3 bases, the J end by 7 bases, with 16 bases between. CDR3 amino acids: CASSQRSPGGNEQFF. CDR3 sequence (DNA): TGTGCCAGCAGCCAGCGCTCGCCTGGGGGGAATGAGCAGTTCTTC.

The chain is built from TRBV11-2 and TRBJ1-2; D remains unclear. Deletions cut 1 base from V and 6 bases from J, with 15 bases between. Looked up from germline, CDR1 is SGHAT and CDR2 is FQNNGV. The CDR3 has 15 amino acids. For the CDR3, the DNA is TGTGCCAGCAGCTTAGGGACTGCTGGATACGATGGCTACACCTTC. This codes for CASSLGTAGYDGYTF.

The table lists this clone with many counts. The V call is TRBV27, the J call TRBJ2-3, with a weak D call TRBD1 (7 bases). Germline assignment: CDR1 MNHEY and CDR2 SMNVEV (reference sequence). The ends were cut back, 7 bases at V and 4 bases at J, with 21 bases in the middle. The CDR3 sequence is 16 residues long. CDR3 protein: CASNPAGQFHSDTQYF. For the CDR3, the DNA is TGTGCCAGCAATCCCGCGGGACAGTTTCATTCAGATACGCAGTATTTT.

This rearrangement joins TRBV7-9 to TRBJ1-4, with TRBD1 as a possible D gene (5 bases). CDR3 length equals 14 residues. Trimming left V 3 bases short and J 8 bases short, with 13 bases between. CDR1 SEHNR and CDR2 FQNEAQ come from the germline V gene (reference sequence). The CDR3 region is CASSFRQTGEKLFF. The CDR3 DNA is TGTGCCAGCAGCTTCCGACAAACAGGAGAAAAACTGTTTTTT.

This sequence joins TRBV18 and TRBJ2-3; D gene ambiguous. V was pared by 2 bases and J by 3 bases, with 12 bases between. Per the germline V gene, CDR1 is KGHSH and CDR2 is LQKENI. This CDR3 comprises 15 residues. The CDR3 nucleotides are TGTGCCAGCTCACCAGTCCTCTTCGGGACAGATACGCAGTATTTT. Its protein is CASSPVLFGTDTQYF.

In DNA, the CDR3 is TGCGCCAGCAGCTTGGCCGGGAGTCAGAGCTCCTACGAGCAGTACTTC. Translating gives CASSLAGSQSSYEQYF. The V gene is TRBV5-1, the J gene TRBJ2-7; the D gene is possibly TRBD2 (6 bases). There are 16 residues in the CDR3. Germline V gene lookup returns CDR1 SGHRS and CDR2 YFSETQ. V was pared by 0 bases and J by 0 bases, with 13 bases between.

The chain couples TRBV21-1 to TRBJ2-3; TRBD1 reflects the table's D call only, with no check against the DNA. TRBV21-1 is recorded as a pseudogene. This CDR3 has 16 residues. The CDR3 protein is CASSKVKGTVSDTQYF. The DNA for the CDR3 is TGTGCCAGCAGCAAAGTGAAGGGGACAGTTTCTGATACGCAGTATTTT.

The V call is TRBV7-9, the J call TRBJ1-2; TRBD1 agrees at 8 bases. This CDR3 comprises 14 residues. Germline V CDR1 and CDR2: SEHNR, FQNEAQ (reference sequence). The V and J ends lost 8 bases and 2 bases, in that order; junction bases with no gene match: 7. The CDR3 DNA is TGTGCCAGCGGCACGGGACAGGAGAACTATGGCTACACCTTC. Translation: CASGTGQENYGYTF.

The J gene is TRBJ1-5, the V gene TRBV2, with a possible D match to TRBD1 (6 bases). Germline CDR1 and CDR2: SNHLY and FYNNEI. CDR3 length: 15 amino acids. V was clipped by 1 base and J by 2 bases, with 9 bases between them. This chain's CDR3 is CASSEEGVGNQPQHF. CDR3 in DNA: TGTGCCAGCAGTGAAGAGGGGGTCGGCAATCAGCCCCAGCATTTT.

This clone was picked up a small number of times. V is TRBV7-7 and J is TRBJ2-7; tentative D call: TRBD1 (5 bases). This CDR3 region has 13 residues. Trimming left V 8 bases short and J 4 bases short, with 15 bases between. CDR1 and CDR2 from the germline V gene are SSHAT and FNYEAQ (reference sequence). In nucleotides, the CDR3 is TGTGCCAGCTCTATAGGGGCAGGGTACGAGCAGTACTTC. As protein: CASSIGAGYEQYF.

The CDR3 sequence is CASSEIGQARGTGELFF. Here the CDR3 DNA reads TGCGCCAGCAGTGAGATAGGACAGGCAAGGGGCACCGGGGAGCTGTTTTTT. The rearrangement links TRBV10-1 to TRBJ2-2; 7 bases are shared with TRBD1. Germline-derived CDR1 and CDR2 are WNHNN and SYGVQD (reference sequence). The CDR3 contains 17 residues. The junction had 10 bases not matched to a gene; V was cut back by 2 bases and J by 4 bases.

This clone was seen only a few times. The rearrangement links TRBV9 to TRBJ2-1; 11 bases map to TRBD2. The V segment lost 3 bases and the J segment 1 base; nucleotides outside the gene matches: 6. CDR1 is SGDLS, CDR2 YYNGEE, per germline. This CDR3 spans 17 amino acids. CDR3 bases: TGTGCCAGCAGCGCCTCTAGCGGGGGGAAATCCTACAATGAGCAGTTCTTC. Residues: CASSASSGGKSYNEQFF.

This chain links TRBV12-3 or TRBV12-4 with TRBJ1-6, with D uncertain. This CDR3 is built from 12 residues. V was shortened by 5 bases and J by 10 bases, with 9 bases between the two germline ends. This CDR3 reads CASSTEGSPLHF. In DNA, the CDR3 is TGTGCCAGCAGTACGGAGGGATCACCCCTCCACTTT.

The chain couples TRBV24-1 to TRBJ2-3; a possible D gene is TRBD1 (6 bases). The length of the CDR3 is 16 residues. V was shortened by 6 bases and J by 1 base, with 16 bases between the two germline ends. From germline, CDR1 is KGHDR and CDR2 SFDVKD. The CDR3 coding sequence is TGTGCCACCAGTACTTTAGGACAGAGCGGCACAGATACGCAGTATTTT. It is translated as CATSTLGQSGTDTQYF.

The CDR3 reads CASSELVRGGTDTQYF. CDR3 nucleotide sequence: TGCGCCAGCAGTGAGTTGGTGCGGGGCGGCACAGATACGCAGTATTTT. This chain uses TRBV10-1 with TRBJ2-3, with D perhaps TRBD2 (6 bases). From germline, CDR1 is WNHNN and CDR2 SYGVQD (reference sequence). Trimming cost V 1 base and J 1 base, with 12 bases left between them. The CDR3 is 16 residues long.

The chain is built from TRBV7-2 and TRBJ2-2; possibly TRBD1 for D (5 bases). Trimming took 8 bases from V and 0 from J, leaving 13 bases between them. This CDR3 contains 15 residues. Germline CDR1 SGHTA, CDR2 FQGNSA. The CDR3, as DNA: TGTGCCAGCCATCGAAGGGGCGCGAACACCGGGGAGCTGTTTTTT. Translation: CASHRRGANTGELFF. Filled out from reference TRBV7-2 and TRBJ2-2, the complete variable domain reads GAGVSQSPSNKVTEKGKDVELRCDPISGHTALYWYRQSLGQGLEFLIYFQGNSAPDKSGLPSDRFSAERTGGSVSTLTIQRTQQEDSAVYLCASHRRGANTGELFFGEGSRLTVL.

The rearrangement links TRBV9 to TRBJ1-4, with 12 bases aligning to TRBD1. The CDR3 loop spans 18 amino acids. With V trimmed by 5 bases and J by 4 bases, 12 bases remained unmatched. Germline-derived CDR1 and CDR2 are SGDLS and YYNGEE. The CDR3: CASSVSGTGGKNNEKLFF. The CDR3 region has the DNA TGTGCCAGCAGTGTATCCGGGACAGGGGGCAAGAATAATGAAAAACTGTTTTTT. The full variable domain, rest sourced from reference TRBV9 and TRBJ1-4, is DSGVTQTPKHLITATGQRVTLRCSPRSGDLSVYWYQQSLDQGLQFLIQYYNGEERAKGNILERFSAQQFPDLHSELNLSSLELGDSALYFCASSVSGTGGKNNEKLFFGSGTQLSVL.

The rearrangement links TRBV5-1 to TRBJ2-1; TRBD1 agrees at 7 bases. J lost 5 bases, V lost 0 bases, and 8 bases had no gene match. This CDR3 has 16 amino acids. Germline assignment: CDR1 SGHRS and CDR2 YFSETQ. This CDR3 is CASSLGVGQSHNEQFF. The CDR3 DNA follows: TGCGCCAGCAGCTTGGGGGTGGGACAGTCTCACAATGAGCAGTTCTTC.

The CDR3 coding sequence is TGTGCCAGCAGCGTAGGCCTGACAGGGGTACAGGCAGATACGCAGTATTTT. Translating gives CASSVGLTGVQADTQYF. This sequence joins TRBV9 and TRBJ2-3, with 8 bases identical to TRBD1. Losses at the gene ends were 0 bases for V and 4 bases for J; bases not matched to a gene: 10. This CDR3 is 17 amino acids long. Germline values: CDR1 SGDLS, CDR2 YYNGEE.

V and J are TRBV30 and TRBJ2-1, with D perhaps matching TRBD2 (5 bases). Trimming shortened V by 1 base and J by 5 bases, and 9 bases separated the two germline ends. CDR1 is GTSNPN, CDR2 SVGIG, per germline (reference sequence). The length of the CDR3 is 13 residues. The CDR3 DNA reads TGTGCCTGGAGTGGATTCGGGGACAATGAGCAGTTCTTC. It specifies CAWSGFGDNEQFF.

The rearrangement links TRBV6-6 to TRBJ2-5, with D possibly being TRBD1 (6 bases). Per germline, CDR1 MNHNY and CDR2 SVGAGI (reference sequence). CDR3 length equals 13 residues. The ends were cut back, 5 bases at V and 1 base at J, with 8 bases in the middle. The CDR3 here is CASSTGSQETQYF. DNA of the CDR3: TGTGCCAGCAGTACAGGGTCCCAAGAGACCCAGTACTTC.

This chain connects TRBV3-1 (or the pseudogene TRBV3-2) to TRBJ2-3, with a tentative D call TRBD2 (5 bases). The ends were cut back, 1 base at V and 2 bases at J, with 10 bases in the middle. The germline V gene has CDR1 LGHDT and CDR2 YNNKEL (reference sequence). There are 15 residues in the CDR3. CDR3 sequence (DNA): TGTGCCAGCAGCCAAGTCGTCGGGGTCACAGATACGCAGTATTTT. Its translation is CASSQVVGVTDTQYF.

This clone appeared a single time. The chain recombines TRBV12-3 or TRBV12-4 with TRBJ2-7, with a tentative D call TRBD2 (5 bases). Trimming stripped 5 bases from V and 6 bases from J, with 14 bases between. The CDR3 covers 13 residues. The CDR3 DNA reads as TGTGCCAGCAGTCCCATGGACTGGGTCGAGCAGTACTTC. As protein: CASSPMDWVEQYF.